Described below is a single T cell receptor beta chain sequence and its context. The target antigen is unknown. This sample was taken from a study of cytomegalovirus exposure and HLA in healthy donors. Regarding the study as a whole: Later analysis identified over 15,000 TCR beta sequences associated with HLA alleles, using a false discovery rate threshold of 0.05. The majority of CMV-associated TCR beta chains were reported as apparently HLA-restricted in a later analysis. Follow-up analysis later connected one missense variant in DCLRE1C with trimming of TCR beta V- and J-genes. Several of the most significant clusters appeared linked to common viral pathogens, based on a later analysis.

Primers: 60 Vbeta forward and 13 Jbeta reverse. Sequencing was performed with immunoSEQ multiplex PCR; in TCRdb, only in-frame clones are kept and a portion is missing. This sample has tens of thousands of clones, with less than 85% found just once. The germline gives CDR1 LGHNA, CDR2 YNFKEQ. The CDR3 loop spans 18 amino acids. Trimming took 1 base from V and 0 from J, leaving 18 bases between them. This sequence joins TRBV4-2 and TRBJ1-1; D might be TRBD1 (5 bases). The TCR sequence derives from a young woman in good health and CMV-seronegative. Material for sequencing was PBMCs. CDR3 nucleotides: TGTGCCAGCAGCCAAGGGGGACTGGGGAGACTCATGAACACTGAAGCTTTCTTT. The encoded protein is CASSQGGLGRLMNTEAFF.